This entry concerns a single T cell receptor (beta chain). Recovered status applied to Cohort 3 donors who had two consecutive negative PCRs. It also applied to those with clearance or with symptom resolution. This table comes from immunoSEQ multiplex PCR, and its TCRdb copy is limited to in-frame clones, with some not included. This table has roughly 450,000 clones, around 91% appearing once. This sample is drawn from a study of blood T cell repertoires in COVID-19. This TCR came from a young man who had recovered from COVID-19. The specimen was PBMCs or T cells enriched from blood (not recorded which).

CDR3 nucleotides: TGTGCCAGCAGCCAAGAATTTGGATGGGACTCCTCTGGAAACACCATATATTTT. As protein: CASSQEFGWDSSGNTIYF. The gene calls are TRBV3-1 (or the pseudogene TRBV3-2) and TRBJ1-3, with a weak D call TRBD1 (5 bases). The CDR3 is 18 amino acids. Per the germline V gene, CDR1 is LGHDT and CDR2 is YNNKEL (reference sequence). The germline V and J ends were trimmed by 0 bases and 0 bases, with 15 bases remaining between them.